What follows is one T cell receptor beta chain and its context. Using a J-beta primer mix together with a sample-barcoded 5' primer, a second PCR was run for roughly 6 to 12 cycles. TCRdb re-derived calls from the 5' RACE reads in MiXCR, one entry per CDR3 protein. The sample holds 1,500,000 or so distinct CDR3 sequences, roughly 43% seen once. CDR3 length equals 15 residues. CDR1 and CDR2 (germline): SGHRS, YFSETQ. The V and J ends lost 0 bases and 0 bases respectively, with 9 bases between them. The sample belongs to a study of blood T cells in healthy people across ages. Sequenced input: blood. The receptor was derived from a woman between 18 and 29 years old in good health. V is TRBV5-1 and J is TRBJ1-1; D gene ambiguous. The CDR3 region has the DNA TGCGCCAGCAGCTTGGGCCGGCCCATGAACACTGAAGCTTTCTTT. It yields the protein CASSLGRPMNTEAFF. Looking up the rest from reference TRBV5-1 and TRBJ1-1 gives the full variable domain: KAGVTQTPRYLIKTRGQQVTLSCSPISGHRSVSWYQQTPGQGLQFLFEYFSETQRNKGNFPGRFSGRQFSNSRSEMNVSTLELGDSALYLCASSLGRPMNTEAFFGQGTRLTVV.